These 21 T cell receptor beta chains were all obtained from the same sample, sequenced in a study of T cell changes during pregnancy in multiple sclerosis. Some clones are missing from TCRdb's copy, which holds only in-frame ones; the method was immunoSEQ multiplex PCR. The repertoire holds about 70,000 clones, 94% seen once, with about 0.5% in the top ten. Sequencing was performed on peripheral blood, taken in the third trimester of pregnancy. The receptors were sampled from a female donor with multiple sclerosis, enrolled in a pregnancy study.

DNA of the CDR3: TGTGCCAGCAGTGAATTCCTGCGGACAGGGGATAATTCACCCCTCCACTTT. Protein: CASSEFLRTGDNSPLHF. The chain uses TRBV25-1 and TRBJ1-6, with 9 bases matching TRBD1. With V trimmed by 1 base and J by 5 bases, 6 bases remained unmatched. CDR1 and CDR2 (germline): MGHDK, SYGVNS. This CDR3 spans 17 amino acids.

This CDR3 is CASSHRGPTNTEAFF. The CDR3 nucleotides read TGCGCCAGCAGCCACAGGGGACCAACGAACACTGAAGCTTTCTTT. This sequence joins TRBV5-1 and TRBJ1-1; 7 bases match TRBD1. In germline, CDR1 is SGHRS, CDR2 YFSETQ. Trimming took 4 bases from V and 1 from J; bases not matched to a gene: 7. This CDR3 contains 15 residues.

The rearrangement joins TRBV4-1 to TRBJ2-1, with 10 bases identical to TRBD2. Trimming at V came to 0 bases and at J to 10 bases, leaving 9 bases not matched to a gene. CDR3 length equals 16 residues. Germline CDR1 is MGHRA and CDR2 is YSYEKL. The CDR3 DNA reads TGCGCCAGCAGCCAAGAGGAGCTAGCGGGGGTCAGAGAGCAGTTCTTC. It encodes CASSQEELAGVREQFF.

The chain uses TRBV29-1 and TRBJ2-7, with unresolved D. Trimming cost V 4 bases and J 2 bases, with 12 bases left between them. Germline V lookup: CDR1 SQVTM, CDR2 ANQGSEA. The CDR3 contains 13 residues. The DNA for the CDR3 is TGCAGCGTTGTCAGGTCCGATACCTACGAGCAGTACTTC. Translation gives CSVVRSDTYEQYF.

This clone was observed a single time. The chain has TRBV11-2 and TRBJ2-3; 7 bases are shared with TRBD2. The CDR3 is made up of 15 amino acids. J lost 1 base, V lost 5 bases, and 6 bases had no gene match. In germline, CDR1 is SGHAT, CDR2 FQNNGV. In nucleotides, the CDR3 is TGTGCCAGCAGCCCCAGGGCGGGGGGCACAGATACGCAGTATTTT. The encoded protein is CASSPRAGGTDTQYF.

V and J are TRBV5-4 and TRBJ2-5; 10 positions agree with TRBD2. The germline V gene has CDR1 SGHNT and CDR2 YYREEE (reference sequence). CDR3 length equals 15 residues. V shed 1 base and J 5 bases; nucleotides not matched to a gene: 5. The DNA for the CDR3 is TGTGCCAGCAGCTTGTTTAGCGGGGGGAGGGAGACCCAGTACTTC. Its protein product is CASSLFSGGRETQYF.

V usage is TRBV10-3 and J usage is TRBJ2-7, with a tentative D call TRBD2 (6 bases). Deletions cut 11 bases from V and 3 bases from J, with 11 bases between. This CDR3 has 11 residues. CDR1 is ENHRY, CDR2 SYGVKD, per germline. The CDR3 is CAAAGGYEQYF. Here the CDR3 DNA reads TGTGCCGCCGCCGGGGGCTACGAGCAGTACTTC.

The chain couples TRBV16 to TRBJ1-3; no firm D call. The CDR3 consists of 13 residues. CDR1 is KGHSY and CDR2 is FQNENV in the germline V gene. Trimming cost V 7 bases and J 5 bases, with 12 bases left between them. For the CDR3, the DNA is TGTGCCAGCACCGAAGCACTCAGAAACACCATATATTTT. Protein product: CASTEALRNTIYF.

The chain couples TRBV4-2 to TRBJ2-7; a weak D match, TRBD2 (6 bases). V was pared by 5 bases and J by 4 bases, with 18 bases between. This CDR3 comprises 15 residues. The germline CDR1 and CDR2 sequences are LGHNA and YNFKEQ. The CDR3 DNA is TGTGCCAGCAGCTTGGCGGGCGGGGCCCTTTACGAGCAGTACTTC. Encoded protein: CASSLAGGALYEQYF.

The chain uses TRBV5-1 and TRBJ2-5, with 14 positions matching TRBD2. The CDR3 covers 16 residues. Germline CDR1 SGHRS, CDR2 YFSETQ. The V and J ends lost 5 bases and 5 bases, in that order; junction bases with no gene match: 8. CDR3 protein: CASRETSGGAAETQYF. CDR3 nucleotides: TGCGCCAGCAGAGAGACTAGCGGGGGGGCCGCTGAGACCCAGTACTTC.

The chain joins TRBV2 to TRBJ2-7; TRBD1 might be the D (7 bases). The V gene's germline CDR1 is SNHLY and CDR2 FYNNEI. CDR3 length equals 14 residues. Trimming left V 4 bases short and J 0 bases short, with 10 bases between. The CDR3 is CASSGRDSSYEQYF. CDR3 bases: TGTGCCAGCAGTGGGAGGGACAGCTCCTACGAGCAGTACTTC.

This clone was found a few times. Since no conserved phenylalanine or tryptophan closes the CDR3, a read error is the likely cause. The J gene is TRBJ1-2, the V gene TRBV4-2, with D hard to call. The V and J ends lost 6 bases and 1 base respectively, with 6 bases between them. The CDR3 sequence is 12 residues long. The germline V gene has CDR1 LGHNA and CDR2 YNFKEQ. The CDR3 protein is CASSQSNYGYTL. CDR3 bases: TGTGCCAGCAGTCAGAGTAACTATGGCTACACCCTC.

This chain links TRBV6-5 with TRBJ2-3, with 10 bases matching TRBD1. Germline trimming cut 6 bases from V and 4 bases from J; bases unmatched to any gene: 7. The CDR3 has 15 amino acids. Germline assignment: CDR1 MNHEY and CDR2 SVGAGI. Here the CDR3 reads CASSLGTGDADTQYF. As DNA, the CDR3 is TGTGCCAGCAGCCTCGGGACAGGGGATGCAGATACGCAGTATTTT.

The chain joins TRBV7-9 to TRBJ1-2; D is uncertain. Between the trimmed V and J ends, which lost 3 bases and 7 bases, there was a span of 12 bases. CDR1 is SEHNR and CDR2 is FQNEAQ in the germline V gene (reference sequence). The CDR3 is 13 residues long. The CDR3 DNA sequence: TGTGCCAGCAGCTTGGGCACCCTATCTGGCTACACCTTC. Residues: CASSLGTLSGYTF.

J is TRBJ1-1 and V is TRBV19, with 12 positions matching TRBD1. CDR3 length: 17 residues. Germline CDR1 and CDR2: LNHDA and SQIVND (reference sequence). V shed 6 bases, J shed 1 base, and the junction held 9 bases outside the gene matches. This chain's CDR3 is CASRKTGTGGANTEAFF. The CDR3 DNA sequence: TGTGCCAGTAGGAAAACCGGGACAGGGGGCGCGAACACTGAAGCTTTCTTT.

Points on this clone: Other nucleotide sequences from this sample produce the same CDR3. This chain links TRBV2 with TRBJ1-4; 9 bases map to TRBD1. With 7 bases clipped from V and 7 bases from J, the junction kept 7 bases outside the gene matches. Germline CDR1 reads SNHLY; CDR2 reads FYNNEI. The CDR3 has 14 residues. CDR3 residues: CASNPGTGFEKLFF. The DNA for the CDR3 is TGTGCCAGCAATCCCGGGACAGGGTTTGAAAAACTGTTTTTT. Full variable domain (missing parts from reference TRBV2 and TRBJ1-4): EPEVTQTPSHQVTQMGQEVILRCVPISNHLYFYWYRQILGQKVEFLVSFYNNEISEKSEIFDDQFSVERPDGSNFTLKIRSTKLEDSAMYFCASNPGTGFEKLFFGSGTQLSVL.

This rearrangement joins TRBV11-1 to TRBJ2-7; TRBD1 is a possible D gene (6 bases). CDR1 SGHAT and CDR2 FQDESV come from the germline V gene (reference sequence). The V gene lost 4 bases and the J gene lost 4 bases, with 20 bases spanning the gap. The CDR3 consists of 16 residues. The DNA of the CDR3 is TGTGCCAGCAGCTCCCCTCCCGGGACACTTTCGTACGAGCAGTACTTC. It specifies CASSSPPGTLSYEQYF.

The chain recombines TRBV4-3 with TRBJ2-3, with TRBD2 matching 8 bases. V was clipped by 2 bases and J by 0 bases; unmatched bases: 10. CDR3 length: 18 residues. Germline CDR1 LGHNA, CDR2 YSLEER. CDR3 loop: CASSQKVTSVTSTDTQYF. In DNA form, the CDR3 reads TGCGCCAGCAGCCAAAAGGTGACTAGCGTCACTAGCACAGATACGCAGTATTTT.

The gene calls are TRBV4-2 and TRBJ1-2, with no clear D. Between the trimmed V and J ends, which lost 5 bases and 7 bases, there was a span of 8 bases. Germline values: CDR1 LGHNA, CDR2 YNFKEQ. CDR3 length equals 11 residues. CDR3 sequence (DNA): TGTGCCAGCAGCTCATCGGGTGGCTACACCTTC. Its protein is CASSSSGGYTF.

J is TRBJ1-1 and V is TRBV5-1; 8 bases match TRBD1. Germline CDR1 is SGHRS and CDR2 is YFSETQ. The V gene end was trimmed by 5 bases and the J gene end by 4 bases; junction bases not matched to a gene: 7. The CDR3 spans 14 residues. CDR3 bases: TGCGCCAGCAGATATGACAGGGGAGTCACTGAAGCTTTCTTT. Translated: CASRYDRGVTEAFF.

The CDR3 reads CASSNGGSARGGYGYTF. The CDR3 DNA reads as TGTGCCAGTAGTAATGGTGGGAGCGCCCGGGGAGGGTATGGCTACACCTTC. This chain uses TRBV19 with TRBJ1-2; no clear D. Germline V gives CDR1 LNHDA, CDR2 SQIVND (reference sequence). CDR3 length equals 17 residues. V gave up 4 bases and J gave up 5 bases, with 23 bases separating them.